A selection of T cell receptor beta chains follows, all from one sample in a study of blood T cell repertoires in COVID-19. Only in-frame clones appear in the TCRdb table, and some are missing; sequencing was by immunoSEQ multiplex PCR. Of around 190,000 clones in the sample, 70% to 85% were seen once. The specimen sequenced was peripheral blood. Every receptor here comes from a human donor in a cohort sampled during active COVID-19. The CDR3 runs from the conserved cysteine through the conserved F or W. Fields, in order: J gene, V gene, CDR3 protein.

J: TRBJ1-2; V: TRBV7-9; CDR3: CASTPEINYGYTF
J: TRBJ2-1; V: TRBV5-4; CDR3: CASSLDPSGSYNEQFF
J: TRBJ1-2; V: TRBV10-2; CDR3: CASSEGGSHESFYGYTF
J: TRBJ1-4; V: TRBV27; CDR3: CASSLQGQGKLFF
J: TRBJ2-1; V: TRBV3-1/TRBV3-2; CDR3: CASSQGAGVSSYNEQFF
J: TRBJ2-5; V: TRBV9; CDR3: CASSDGLAETQYF
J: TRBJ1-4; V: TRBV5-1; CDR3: CASSQDRGEKLFF
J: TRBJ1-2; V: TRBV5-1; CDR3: CASSLDRTKNGYTF
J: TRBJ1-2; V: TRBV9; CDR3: CASSVVTGEAYGYTF
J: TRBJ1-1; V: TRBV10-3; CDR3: CAIRADRATEAFF
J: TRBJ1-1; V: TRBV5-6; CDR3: CASSSSGTGTMNTEAFF
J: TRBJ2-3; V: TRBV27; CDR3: CASSQTGGQTDTQYF
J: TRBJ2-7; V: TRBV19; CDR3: CASSGQGGPYEQYF
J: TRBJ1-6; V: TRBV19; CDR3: CASRTKDSPRYGLHF
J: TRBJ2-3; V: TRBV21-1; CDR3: CASSKGDRGQTDTQYF
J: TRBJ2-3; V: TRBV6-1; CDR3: CASSEPLLAGGPSTDTQYF
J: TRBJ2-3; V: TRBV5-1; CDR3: CASSLIVERDTQYF
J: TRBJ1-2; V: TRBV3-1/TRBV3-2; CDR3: CASSQSVPGTGYGYTF
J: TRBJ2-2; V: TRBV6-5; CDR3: CASSLTTGISGELFF
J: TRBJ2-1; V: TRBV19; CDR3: CASSMGQRDEQFF
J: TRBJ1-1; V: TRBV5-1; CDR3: CASSEGLNTEAFF
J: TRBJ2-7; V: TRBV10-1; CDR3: CASSDGAAGGDEQYF
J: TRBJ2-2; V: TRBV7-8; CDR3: CASRTPGTKNTGELFF
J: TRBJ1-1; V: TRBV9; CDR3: CASSVVGQGQNTEAFF
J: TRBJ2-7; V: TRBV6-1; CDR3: CASSDGLSYEQYF
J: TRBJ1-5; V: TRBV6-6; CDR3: CASIQGGDQPQHF
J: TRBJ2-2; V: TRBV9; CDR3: CASSVDSGGTNTGELFF
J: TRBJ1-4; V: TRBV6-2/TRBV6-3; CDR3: CASSYSEEKLFF
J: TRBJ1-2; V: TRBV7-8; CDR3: CASSSGTGDGYTF
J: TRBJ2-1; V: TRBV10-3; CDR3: CAISEPTTSGGDNEQFF
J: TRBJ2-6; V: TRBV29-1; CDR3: CSAGGGLGANVLTF
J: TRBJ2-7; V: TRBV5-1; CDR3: CASSWQGEGTGGEQYF